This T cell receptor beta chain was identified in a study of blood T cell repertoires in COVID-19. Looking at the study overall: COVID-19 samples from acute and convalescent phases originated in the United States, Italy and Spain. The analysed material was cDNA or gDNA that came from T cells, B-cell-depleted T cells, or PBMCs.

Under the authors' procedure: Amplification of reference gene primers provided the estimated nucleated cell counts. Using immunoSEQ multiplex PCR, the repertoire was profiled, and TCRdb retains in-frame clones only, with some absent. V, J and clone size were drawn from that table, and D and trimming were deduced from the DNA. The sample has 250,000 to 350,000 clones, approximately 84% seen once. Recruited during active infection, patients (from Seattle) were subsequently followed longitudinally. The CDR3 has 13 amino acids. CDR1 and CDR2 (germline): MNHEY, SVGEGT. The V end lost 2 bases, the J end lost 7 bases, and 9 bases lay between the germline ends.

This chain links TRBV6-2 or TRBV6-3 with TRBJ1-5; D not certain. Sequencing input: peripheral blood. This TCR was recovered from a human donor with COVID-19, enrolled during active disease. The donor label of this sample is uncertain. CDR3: CASSYTGRQPQHF. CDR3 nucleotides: TGTGCCAGCAGTTACACGGGGAGACAGCCCCAGCATTTT.